The T cell receptor beta chain described here comes from a study of spatial heterogeneity in lung cancer. Each CDR3 protein is one row after TCRdb ran MiXCR on the 5' RACE reads. In the table there are 35,000 to 45,000 distinct CDR3 sequences, around 6.9% of which are singletons. With V trimmed by 3 bases and J by 3 bases, 6 bases remained unmatched. The germline V gene encodes CDR1 SGHRS and CDR2 YFSETQ. This CDR3 has 16 residues. Time point indicated: blood at routine non-recurrence follow-up after resection. Ten or more counts support this clonotype. The chain is built from TRBV5-1 and TRBJ2-3, with TRBD1 matching 11 bases. This TCR came from a male donor with early-stage non-small cell lung cancer. Material: PBMCs, obtained at follow-up. The CDR3 loop reads CASSWTGTGGTDTQYF. The CDR3 DNA follows: TGCGCCAGCAGCTGGACCGGGACAGGGGGGACAGATACGCAGTATTTT.